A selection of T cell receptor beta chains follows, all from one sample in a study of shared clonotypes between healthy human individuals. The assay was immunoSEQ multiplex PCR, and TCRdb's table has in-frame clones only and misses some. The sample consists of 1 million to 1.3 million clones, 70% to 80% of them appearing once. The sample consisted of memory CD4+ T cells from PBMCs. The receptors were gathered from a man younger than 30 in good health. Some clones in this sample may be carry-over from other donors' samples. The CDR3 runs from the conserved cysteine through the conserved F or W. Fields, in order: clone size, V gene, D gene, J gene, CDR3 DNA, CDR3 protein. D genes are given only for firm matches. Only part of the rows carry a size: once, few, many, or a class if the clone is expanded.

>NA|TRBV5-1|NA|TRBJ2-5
TGCGCCAGCAGCCTCGGGCCTGCGGAGACCCAGTACTTC
CASSLGPAETQYF
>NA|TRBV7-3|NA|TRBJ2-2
TGTGCCAGCAGCTTAGCTCCCGGGGAGCTGTTTTTT
CASSLAPGELFF
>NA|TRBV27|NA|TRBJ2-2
TGTGCCAGCAGTTTACTAATGGCCGGGGAGCTGTTTTTT
CASSLLMAGELFF
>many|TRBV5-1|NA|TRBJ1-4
TGCGCCAGCAGCCCTAGGGGATCTGAAGAAAAACTGTTTTTT
CASSPRGSEEKLFF
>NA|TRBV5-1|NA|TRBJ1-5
TGCGCCAGCAGCCGCTCCGGGGTGGAGCCCCAGCATTTT
CASSRSGVEPQHF
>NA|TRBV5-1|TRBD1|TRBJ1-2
TGCGCCAGCAGCGCCGCCCCGGGACAGGGGGGTGGCTACACCTTC
CASSAAPGQGGGYTF
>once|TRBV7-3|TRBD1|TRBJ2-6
TGTGCCAGCAGCTCACAGGGGTACCTCTCTGGGGCCAACGTCCTGACTTTC
CASSSQGYLSGANVLTF
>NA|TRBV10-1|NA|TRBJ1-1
TGCGCCAGCAGTGAGTCGAGATTGGGAGGACTGAACACTGAAGCTTTCTTT
CASSESRLGGLNTEAFF
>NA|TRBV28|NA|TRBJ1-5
TGTGCCAGCTTAGACGACAGGAGAAGCAATCAGCCCCAGCATTTT
CASLDDRRSNQPQHF
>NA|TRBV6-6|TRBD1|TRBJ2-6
TGTGCCAGCAGTTACTTGGGACAGACTGGGGCCAACGTCCTGACTTTC
CASSYLGQTGANVLTF
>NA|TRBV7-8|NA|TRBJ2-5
TGTGCCAGCAGCTTAGCAAAAGTGCGGAGCCGGGAGACCCAGTACTTC
CASSLAKVRSRETQYF
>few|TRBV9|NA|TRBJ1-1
TGTGCCAGCAGCGGCTGGGGACGGGCGAGCACTGAAGCTTTCTTT
CASSGWGRASTEAFF
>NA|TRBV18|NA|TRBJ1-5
TGTGCCAGCTCACCTGATCGCGGTCAGCCCCAGCATTTT
CASSPDRGQPQHF
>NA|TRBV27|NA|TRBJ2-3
TGTGCCAGCAGTACGACAGGCATATCCACAGATACGCAGTATTTT
CASSTTGISTDTQYF
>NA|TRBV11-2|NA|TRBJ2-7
TGTGCCAGCAGCTTAGACGGCTACGAGCAGTACTTC
CASSLDGYEQYF
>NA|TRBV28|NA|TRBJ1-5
TGTGCCAGCAAGGTCCAAGGAGGGGCCAATCAGCCCCAGCATTTT
CASKVQGGANQPQHF
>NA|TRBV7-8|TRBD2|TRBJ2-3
TGTGCCAGCAGCCCCCGAGCGGGGGCTAGCACAGATACGCAGTATTTT
CASSPRAGASTDTQYF
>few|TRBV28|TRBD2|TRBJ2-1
TGTGCCAGCAGTTTACGTCGGACTAGCGGCTCCTACAATGAGCAGTTCTTC
CASSLRRTSGSYNEQFF
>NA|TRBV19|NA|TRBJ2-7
TGTGCCAGTATTAATCGGGGCCGCTACGAGCAGTACTTC
CASINRGRYEQYF
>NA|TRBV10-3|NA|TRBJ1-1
TGTGCCATCAGTGAGTCCCTGAGGAGGGGCTCGAACACTGAAGCTTTCTTT
CAISESLRRGSNTEAFF
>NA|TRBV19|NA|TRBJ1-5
TGTGCCAGTAGTCACAGGGATCAGCCCCAGCATTTT
CASSHRDQPQHF
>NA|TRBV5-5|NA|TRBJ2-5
TGTGCCAGCAGCTTGGAGAGAGGGGCGAACCAAGAGACCCAGTACTTC
CASSLERGANQETQYF
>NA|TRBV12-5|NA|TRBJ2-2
TGTGCTAGTGGTTTAATTGGAGGTGGCGGGGAGCTGTTTTTT
CASGLIGGGGELFF
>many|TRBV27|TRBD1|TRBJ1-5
TGTGCCAGCAGGAAACAGGGGGCGCCAAGCAATCAGCCCCAGCATTTT
CASRKQGAPSNQPQHF
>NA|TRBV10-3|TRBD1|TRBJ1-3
TGTGCCATCAGTGAGTCGACAGGGGGAAACACCATATATTTT
CAISESTGGNTIYF
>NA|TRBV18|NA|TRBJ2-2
TGTGCCAGCTCACCCCAGGGGAGGACCACCGGGGAGCTGTTTTTT
CASSPQGRTTGELFF
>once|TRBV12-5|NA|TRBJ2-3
TGTGCTAGTGGTGATGTTTTAGCGGTATCTAGCACAGATACGCAGTATTTT
CASGDVLAVSSTDTQYF
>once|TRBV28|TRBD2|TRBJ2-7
TGTGCCAGCAGCAAGGGACTAGCGGACCCCTACGAGCAGTACTTC
CASSKGLADPYEQYF
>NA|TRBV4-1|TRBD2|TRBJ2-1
TGCGCCAGCAGCACAACGTCTTGGACTAGCGGGAATGAGCAGTTCTTC
CASSTTSWTSGNEQFF
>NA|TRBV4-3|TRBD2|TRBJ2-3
TGCGCCAGCAGCCAGGGATCCCAGCGGGAGGCCACAGATACGCAGTATTTT
CASSQGSQREATDTQYF
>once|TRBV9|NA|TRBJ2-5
TGTGCCAGCAGCGTAGCACAGATGTCAAGAGACCAGTACTTC
CASSVAQMSRDQYF
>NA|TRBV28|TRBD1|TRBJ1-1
TGTGCCAGCAGTCCTCATCCCGGGACAGGCCCCATGAACACTGAAGCTTTCTTT
CASSPHPGTGPMNTEAFF
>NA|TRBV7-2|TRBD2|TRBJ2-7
TGTGCCAGCAGGAAGCGGGAGGGGGACTACGAGCAGTACTTC
CASRKREGDYEQYF
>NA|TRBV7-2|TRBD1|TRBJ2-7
TGTGCCAGCAGCTCCAGACAGGGCTCCTACGAGCAGTACTTC
CASSSRQGSYEQYF
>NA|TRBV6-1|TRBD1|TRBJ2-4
TGTGCCAGCAGGGACAGGGACATTCAGTACTTC
CASRDRDIQYF
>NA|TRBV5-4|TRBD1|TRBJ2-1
TGTGCCAGCAGCTCCAAGACAGGGATCAGTGAGCAGTTCTTC
CASSSKTGISEQFF
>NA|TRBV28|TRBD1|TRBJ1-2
TGTGCCAGCAGTTCGACCCCGGGCCGCAAGACAGGGCCTAACTATGGCTACACCTTC
CASSSTPGRKTGPNYGYTF
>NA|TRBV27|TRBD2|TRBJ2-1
TGTGCCAGCAACCTTCTTCCGGGACTAGCGGCTAACAATGAGCAGTTCTTC
CASNLLPGLAANNEQFF
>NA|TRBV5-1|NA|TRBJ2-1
TGCGCCAGCAGCTTGGAGGGAGGTAGTGAGCAGTTCTTC
CASSLEGGSEQFF
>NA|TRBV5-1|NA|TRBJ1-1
TGCGCCAGCAGCCCCTCTCAGTCTGGAGGGCTGAGGAACACTGAAGCTTTCTTT
CASSPSQSGGLRNTEAFF
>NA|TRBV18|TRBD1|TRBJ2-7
TGTGCCAGCTCATCCCTCCGGGGACAGAAGGAGCAGTACTTC
CASSSLRGQKEQYF
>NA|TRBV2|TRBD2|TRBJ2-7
TGTGCCAGCACCCGGACTAGCGGAAGAAGCTCCTACGAGCAGTACTTC
CASTRTSGRSSYEQYF
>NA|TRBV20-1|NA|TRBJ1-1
TGCAGATTAACACAGAACACTGAAGCTTTCTTT
CRLTQNTEAFF
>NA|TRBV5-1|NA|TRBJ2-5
TGCGCCAGCAGCCAAATCGCAGACAGTCCAGAGACCCAGTACTTC
CASSQIADSPETQYF